This TCR beta chain appears in the sequencing data of a study of shared clonotypes between healthy human individuals. The overall study: Ranging from 18 to 49 in age, donors were two women and a few men. Findings of the study overall: Clonotype sharing levels among donors were expected to vary with sequencing depth. What limited the represented genetic and exposure-history diversity was the small number of donors.

About this clone: What it binds is unknown.

Looked up from germline, CDR1 is SGHRS and CDR2 is YFSETQ. V was shortened by 4 bases and J by 10 bases, with 12 bases between the two germline ends. The CDR3 length is 12 residues. Once extracted for a subset, genomic DNA was divided evenly among several immunoSEQ plates. Measured with immunoSEQ multiplex PCR; TCRdb has only the in-frame clones, and not every one. Counted here are more than 1,200,000 clones, approximately 98.5% occurring once; the ten biggest clones make up around 0.38%. The gene calls are TRBV5-1 and TRBJ2-1; D gene uncertain. The sample consisted of naive CD4+ T cells sorted from blood. Subset noted: CD45RA+ positively selected. The origin of this receptor is a man aged 25 to 40 in good health. CDR3 residues: CASSTSGLEQFF. For the CDR3, the DNA is TGCGCCAGCAGCACATCGGGTTTAGAGCAGTTCTTC.